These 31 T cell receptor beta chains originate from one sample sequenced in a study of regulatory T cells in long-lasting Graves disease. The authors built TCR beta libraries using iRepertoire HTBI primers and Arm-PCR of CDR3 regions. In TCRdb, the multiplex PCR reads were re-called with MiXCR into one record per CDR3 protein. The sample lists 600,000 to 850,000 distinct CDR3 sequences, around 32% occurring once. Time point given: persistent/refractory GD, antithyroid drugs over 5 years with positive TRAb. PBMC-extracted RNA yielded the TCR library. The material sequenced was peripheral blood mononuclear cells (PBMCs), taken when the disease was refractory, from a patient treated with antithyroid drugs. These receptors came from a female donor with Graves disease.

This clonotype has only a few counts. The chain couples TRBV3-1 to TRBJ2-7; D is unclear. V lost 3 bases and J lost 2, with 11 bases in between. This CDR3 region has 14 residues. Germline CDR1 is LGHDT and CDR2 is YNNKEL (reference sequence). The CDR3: CASSHRIWTYEQYF. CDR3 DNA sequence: TGTGCCAGCAGCCACCGTATCTGGACCTACGAGCAGTACTTC.

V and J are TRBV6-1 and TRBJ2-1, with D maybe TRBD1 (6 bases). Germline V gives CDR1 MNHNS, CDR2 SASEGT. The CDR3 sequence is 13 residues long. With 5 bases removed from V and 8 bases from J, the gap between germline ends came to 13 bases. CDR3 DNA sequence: TGTGCCAGCAGTACAGGACAGCCGCATGAGCAGTTCTTC. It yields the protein CASSTGQPHEQFF.

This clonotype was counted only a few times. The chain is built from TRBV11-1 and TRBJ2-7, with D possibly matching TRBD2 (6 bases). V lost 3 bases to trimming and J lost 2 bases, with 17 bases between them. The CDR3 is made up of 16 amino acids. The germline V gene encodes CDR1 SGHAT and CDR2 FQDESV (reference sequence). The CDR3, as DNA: TGTGCCAGCAGCTTTCCGCAGGCGGGACCAACCTACGAGCAGTACTTC. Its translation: CASSFPQAGPTYEQYF.

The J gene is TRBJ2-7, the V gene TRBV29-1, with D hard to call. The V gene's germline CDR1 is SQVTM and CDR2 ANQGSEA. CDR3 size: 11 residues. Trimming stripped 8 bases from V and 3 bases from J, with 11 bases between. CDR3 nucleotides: TGCAGCACAACCACCGGCTACGAGCAGTACTTC. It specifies CSTTTGYEQYF.

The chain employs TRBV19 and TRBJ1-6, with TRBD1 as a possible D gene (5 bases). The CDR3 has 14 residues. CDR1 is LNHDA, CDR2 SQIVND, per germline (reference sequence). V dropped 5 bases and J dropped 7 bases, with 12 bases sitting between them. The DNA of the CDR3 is TGTGCCAGTAGTTCCCGGGACTGGAATTCACCCCTCCACTTT. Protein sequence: CASSSRDWNSPLHF.

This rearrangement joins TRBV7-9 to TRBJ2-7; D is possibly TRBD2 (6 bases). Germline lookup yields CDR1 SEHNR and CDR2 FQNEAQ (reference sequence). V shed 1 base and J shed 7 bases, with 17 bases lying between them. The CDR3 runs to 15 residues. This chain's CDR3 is CASSLGGRKTGEQYF. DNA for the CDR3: TGTGCCAGCAGCTTAGGGGGGAGGAAAACTGGAGAGCAGTACTTC.

The DNA for the CDR3 is TGTGCCAGCAGTCTCTGGACAGGGGGCTTGAGAGGGACTGAAGCTTTCTTT. This translates into CASSLWTGGLRGTEAFF. The V and J genes are TRBV12-3 or TRBV12-4 and TRBJ1-1; TRBD1 agrees at 11 bases. The CDR3 is 17 residues long. The V segment lost 5 bases and the J segment 5 bases; nucleotides outside the gene matches: 13.

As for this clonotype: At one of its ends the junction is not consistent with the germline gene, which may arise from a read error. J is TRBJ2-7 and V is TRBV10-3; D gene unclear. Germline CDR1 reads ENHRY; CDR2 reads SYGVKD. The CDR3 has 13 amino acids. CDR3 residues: CAISEDASSEQYF. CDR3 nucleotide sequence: TGTGCCATCAGTGAGGACGCTTCCTCCGAGCAGTACTTC.

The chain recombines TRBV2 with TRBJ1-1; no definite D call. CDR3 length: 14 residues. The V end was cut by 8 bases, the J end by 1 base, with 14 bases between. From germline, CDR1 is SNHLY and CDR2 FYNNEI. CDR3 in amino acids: CASGGRGKNTEAFF. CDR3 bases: TGTGCCAGCGGTGGACGAGGAAAGAACACTGAAGCTTTCTTT.

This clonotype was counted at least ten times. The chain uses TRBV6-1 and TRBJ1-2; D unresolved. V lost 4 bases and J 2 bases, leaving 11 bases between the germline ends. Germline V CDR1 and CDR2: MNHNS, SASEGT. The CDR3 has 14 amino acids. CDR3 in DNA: TGTGCCAGCAGTGTAAGCTATGGGAACTATGGCTACACCTTC. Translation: CASSVSYGNYGYTF.

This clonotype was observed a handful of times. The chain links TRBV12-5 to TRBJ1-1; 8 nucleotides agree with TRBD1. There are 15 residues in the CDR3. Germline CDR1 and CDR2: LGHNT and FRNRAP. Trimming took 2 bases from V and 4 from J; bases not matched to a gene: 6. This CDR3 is CASGLTIQGGTEAFF. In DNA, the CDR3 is TGTGCTAGTGGTTTGACTATACAGGGGGGCACTGAAGCTTTCTTT.

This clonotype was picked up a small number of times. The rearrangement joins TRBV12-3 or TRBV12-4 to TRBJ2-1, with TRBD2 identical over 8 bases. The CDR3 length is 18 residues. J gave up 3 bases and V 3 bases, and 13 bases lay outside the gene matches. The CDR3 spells CASSFGGKVSGSYNEQFF. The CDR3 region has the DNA TGTGCCAGCAGTTTCGGGGGCAAAGTGAGCGGGAGCTACAATGAGCAGTTCTTC.

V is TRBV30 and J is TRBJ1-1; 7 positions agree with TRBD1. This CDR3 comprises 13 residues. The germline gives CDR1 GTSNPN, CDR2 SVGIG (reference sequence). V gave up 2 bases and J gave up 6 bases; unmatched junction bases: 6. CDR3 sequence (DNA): TGTGCCTGGAGTTGGGGGGGACAGTCTGAAGCTTTCTTT. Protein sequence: CAWSWGGQSEAFF.

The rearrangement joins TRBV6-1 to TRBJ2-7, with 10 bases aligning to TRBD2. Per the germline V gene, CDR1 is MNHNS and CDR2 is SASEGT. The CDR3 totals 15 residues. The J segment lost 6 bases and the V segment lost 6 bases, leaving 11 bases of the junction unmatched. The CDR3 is CASSPQREGKLEQYF. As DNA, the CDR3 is TGTGCCAGCAGCCCTCAGCGGGAGGGGAAGCTCGAGCAGTACTTC.

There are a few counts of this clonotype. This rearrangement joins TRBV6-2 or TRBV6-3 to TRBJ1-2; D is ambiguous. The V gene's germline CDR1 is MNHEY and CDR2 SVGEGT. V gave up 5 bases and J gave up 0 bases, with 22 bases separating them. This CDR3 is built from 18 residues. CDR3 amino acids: CASSNILAVGVSNYGYTF. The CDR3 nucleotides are TGTGCCAGCAGTAATATTTTGGCTGTGGGTGTTTCTAACTATGGCTACACCTTC.

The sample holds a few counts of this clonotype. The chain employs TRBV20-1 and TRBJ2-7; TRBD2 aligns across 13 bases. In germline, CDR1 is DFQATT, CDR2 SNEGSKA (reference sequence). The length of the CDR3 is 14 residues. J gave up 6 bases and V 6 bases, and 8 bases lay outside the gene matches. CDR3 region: CSAERLAGGAEQYF. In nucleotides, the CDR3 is TGCAGTGCGGAACGACTAGCGGGAGGTGCCGAGCAGTACTTC.

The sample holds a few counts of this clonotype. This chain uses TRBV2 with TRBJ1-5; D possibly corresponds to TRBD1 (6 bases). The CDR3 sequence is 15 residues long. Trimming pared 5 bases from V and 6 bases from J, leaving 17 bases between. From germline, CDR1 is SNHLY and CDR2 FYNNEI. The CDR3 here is CASSPGQGRRQPQHF. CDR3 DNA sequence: TGTGCCAGCAGTCCGGGGCAGGGGCGGCGTCAGCCCCAGCATTTT.

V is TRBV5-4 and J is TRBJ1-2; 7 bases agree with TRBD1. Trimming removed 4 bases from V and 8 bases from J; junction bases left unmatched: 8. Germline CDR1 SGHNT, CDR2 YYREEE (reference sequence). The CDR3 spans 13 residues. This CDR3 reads CASSTTGPGGYTF. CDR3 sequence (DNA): TGTGCCAGCAGCACGACAGGGCCAGGCGGCTACACCTTC.

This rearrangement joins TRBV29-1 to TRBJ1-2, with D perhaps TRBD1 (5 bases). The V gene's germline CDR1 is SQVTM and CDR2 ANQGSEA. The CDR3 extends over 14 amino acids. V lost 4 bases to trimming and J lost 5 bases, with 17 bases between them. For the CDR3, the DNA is TGCAGCGTTGCCGGGCTGGGGCCGTGGTATGGCTACACCTTC. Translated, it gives CSVAGLGPWYGYTF. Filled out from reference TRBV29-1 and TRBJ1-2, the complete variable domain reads SAVISQKPSRDICQRGTSLTIQCQVDSQVTMMFWYRQQPGQSLTLIATANQGSEATYESGFVIDKFPISRPNLTFSTLTVSNMSPEDSSIYLCSVAGLGPWYGYTFGSGTRLTVV.

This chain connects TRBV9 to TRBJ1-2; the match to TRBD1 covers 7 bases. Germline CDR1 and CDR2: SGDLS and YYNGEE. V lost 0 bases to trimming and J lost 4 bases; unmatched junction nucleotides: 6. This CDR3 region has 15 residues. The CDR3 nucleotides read TGTGCCAGCAGCGTAGCTACAGGGGAGGGCTATGGCTACACCTTC. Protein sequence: CASSVATGEGYGYTF. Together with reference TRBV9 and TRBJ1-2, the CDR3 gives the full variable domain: DSGVTQTPKHLITATGQRVTLRCSPRSGDLSVYWYQQSLDQGLQFLIQYYNGEERAKGNILERFSAQQFPDLHSELNLSSLELGDSALYFCASSVATGEGYGYTFGSGTRLTVV.

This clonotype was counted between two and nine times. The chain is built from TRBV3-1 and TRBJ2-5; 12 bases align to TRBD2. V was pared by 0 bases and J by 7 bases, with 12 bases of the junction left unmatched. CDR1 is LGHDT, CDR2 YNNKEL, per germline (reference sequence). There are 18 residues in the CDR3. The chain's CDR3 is CASSQETSGRRVLSTQYF. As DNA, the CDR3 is TGTGCCAGCAGCCAAGAAACTAGCGGGAGGAGGGTGCTGTCGACCCAGTACTTC.

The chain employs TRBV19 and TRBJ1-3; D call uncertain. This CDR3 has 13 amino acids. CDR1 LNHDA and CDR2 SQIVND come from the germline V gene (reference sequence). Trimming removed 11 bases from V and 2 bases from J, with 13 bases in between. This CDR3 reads CAGARSPGNTIYF. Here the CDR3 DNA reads TGTGCCGGCGCAAGGTCCCCTGGAAACACCATATATTTT.

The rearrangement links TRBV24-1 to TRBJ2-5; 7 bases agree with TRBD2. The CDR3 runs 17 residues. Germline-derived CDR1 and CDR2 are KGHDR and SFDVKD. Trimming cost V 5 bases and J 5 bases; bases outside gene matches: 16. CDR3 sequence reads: CATSAKKESGISETQYF. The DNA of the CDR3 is TGTGCCACCAGTGCCAAAAAAGAAAGCGGGATCAGTGAGACCCAGTACTTC.

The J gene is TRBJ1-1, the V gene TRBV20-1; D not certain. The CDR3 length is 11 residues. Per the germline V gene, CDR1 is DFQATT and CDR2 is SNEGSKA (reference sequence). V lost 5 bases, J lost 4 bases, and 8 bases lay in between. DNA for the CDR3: TGCAGTGCTGGTCTCGTCACTGAAGCTTTCTTT. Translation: CSAGLVTEAFF.

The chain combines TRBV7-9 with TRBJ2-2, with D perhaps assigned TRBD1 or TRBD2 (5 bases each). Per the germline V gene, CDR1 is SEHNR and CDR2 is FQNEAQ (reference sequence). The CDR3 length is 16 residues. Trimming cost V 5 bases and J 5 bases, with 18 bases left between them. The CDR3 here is CASSPRDRGRTGELFF. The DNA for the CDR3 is TGTGCCAGCAGCCCAAGGGATAGGGGACGGACCGGGGAGCTGTTTTTT.

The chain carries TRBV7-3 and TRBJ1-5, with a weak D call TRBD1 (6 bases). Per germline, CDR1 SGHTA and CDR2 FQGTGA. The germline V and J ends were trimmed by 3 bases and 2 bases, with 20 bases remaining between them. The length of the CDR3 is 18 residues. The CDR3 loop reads CASSFTADSSEGNQPQHF. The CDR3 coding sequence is TGTGCCAGCAGCTTTACCGCGGACAGTTCCGAGGGCAATCAGCCCCAGCATTTT.

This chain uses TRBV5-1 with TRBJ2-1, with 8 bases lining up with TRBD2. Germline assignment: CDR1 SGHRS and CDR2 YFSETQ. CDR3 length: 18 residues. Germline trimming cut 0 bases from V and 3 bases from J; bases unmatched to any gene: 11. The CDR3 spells CASSLAKSSGSIYNEQFF. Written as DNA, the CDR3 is TGCGCCAGCAGCTTGGCCAAGTCCAGCGGGAGTATCTACAATGAGCAGTTCTTC.

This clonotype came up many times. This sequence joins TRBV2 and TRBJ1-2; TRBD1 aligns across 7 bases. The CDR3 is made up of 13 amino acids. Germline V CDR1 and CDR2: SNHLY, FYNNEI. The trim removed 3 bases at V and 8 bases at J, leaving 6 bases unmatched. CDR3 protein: CASSDDYRGGYTF. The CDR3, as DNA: TGTGCCAGCAGTGACGACTACAGGGGAGGCTACACCTTC.

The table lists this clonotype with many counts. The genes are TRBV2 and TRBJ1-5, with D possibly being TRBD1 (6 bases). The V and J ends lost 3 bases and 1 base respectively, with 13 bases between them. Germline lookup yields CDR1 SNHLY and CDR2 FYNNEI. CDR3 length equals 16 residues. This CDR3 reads CASSDDSTGSNQPQHF. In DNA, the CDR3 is TGTGCCAGCAGTGATGATTCGACAGGCAGCAATCAGCCCCAGCATTTT.

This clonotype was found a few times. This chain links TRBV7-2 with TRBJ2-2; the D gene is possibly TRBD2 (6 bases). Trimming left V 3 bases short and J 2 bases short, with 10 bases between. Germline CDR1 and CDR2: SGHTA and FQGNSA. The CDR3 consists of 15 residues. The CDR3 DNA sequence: TGTGCCAGCAGCTTCCCGGGACTCAACACCGGGGAGCTGTTTTTT. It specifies CASSFPGLNTGELFF. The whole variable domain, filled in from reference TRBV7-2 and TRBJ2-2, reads GAGVSQSPSNKVTEKGKDVELRCDPISGHTALYWYRQSLGQGLEFLIYFQGNSAPDKSGLPSDRFSAERTGGSVSTLTIQRTQQEDSAVYLCASSFPGLNTGELFFGEGSRLTVL.

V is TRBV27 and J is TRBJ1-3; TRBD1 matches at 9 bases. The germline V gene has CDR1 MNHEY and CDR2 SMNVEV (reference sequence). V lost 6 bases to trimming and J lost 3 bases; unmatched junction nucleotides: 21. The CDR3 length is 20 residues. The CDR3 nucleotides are TGTGCCAGCAGCCGTCTGGTGACAGGGGGGCGAGTACACCGTGGAAACACCATATATTTT. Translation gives CASSRLVTGGRVHRGNTIYF.